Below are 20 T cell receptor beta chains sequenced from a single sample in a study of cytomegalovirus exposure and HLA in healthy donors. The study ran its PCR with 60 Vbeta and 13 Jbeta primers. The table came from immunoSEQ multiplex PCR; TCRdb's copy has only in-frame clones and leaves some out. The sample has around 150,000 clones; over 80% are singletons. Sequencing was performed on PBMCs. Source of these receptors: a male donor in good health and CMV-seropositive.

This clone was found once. CDR3 coding DNA: TGTGCCAGCAGAGAATCTGGGACAGGCGGACTCTACGAGCAGTACTTC. Protein sequence: CASRESGTGGLYEQYF. V gene TRBV6-1 combines with J gene TRBJ2-7; the match to TRBD1 covers 8 bases. CDR1 and CDR2 from the germline V gene are MNHNS and SASEGT. Germline trimming cut 6 bases from V and 3 bases from J; bases unmatched to any gene: 13. The CDR3 contains 16 residues.

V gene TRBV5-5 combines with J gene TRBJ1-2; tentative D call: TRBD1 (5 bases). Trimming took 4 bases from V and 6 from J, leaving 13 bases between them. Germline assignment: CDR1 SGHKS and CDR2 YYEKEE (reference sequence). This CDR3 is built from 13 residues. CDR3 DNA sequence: TGTGCCAGCAGCCGGCGGGGGGGGGATGGCTACACCTTC. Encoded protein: CASSRRGGDGYTF.

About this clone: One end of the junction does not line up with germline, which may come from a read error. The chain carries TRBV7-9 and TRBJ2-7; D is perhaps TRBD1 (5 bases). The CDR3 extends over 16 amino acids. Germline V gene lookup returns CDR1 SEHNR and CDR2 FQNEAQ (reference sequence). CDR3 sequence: CSSSSPTEASSYEQYF. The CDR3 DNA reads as TGTTCCAGCAGCTCACCGACAGAAGCAAGCTCCTACGAGCAGTACTTC.

In DNA, the CDR3 is TGTGCCAGCAGCTTGGTAGGGTTGGGAGTCACTGAAGCTTTCTTT. It encodes CASSLVGLGVTEAFF. The chain employs TRBV5-6 and TRBJ1-1; D is ambiguous. The V gene's germline CDR1 is SGHDT and CDR2 YYEEEE. V was clipped by 0 bases and J by 4 bases, with 13 bases between them. The CDR3 has 15 residues.

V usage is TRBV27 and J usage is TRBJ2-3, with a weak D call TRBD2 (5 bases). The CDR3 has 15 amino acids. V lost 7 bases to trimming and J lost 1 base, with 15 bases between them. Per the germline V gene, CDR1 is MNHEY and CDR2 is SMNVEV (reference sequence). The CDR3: CASTGEGHGTDTQYF. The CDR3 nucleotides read TGTGCCAGCACCGGGGAAGGGCACGGCACAGATACGCAGTATTTT.

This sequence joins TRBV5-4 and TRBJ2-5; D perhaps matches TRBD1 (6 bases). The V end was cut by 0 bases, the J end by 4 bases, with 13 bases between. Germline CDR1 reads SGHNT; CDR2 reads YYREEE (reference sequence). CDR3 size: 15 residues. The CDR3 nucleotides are TGTGCCAGCAGCTTGGTAGGACAGTTTTTAGAGACCCAGTACTTC. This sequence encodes CASSLVGQFLETQYF. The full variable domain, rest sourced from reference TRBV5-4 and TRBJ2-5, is ETGVTQSPTHLIKTRGQQVTLRCSSQSGHNTVSWYQQALGQGPQFIFQYYREEENGRGNFPPRFSGLQFPNYSSELNVNALELDDSALYLCASSLVGQFLETQYFGPGTRLLVL.

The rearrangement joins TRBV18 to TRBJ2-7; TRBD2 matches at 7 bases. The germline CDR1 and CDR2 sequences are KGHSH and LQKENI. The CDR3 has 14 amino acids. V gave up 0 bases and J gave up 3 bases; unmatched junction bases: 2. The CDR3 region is CASSPPRGSYEQYF. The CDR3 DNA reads TGTGCCAGCTCACCACCGCGCGGGAGCTACGAGCAGTACTTC.

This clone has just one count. The CDR3 bases are TGTGCCAGCTACGACAGGTCGGAGACCCAGTACTTC. This encodes CASYDRSETQYF. This chain links TRBV5-4 with TRBJ2-5; maybe TRBD1 (6 bases). Germline V gene sequence: CDR1 SGHNT, CDR2 YYREEE (reference sequence). The CDR3 loop spans 12 amino acids. V was shortened by 7 bases and J by 5 bases, with 12 bases between the two germline ends.

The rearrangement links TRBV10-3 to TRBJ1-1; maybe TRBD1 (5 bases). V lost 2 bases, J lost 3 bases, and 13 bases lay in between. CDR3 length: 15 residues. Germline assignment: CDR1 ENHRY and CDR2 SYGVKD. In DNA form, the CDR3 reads TGTGCCATCAGTGAGCCACCTCCAGGGCACACTGAAGCTTTCTTT. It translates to CAISEPPPGHTEAFF.

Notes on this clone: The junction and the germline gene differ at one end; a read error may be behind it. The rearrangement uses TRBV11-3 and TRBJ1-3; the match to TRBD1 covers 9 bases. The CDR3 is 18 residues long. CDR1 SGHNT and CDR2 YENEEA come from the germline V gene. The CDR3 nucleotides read TGTGCCGGCAGCCGCTCCGGGACAGGGTTTCTCTCTGGAAACACCATATATTTT. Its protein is CAGSRSGTGFLSGNTIYF.

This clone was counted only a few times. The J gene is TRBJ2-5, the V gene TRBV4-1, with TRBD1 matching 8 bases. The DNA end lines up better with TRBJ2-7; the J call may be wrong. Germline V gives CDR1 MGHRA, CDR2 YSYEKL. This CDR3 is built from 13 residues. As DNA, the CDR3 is TGCGCCAGCAGCCTGGGGACAGGCTACGAGCAGTACTTC. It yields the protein CASSLGTGYEQYF.

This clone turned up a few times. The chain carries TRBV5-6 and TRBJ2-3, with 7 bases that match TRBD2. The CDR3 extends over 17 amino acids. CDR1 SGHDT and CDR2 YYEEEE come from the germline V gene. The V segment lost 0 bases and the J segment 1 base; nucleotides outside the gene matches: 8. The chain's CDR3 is CASSLVRAGSGTDTQYF. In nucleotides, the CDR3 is TGTGCCAGCAGCTTGGTCAGAGCGGGATCCGGCACAGATACGCAGTATTTT.

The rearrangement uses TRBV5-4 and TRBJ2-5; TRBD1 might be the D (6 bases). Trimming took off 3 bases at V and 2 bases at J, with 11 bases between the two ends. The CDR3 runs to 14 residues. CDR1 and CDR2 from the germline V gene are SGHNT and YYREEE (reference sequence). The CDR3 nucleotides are TGTGCCAGCAGCTATGACAGGAGACAAGAGACCCAGTACTTC. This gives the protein CASSYDRRQETQYF.

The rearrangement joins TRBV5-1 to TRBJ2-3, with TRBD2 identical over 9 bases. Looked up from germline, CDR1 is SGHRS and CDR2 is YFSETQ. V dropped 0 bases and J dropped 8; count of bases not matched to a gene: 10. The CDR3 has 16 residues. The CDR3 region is CASSLDSGSFGGTQYF. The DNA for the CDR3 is TGCGCCAGCAGCTTGGATAGCGGGAGCTTTGGAGGTACGCAGTATTTT.

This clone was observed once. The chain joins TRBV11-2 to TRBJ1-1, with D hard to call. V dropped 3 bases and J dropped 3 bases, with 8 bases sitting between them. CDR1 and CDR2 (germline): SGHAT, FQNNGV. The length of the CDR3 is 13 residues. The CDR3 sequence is CASSFSEDTEAFF. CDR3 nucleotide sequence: TGTGCCAGCAGCTTCTCCGAGGACACTGAAGCTTTCTTT.

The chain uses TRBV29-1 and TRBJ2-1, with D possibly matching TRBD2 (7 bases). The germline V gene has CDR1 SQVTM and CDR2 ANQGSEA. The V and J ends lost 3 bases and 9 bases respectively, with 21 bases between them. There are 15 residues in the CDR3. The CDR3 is CSVEGGSAGFPEQFF. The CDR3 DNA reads TGCAGCGTTGAGGGGGGCTCAGCGGGATTCCCTGAGCAGTTCTTC.

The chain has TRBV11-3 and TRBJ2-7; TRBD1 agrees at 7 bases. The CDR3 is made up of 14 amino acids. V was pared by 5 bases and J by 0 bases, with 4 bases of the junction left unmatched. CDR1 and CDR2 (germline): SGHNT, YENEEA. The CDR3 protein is CASSRRDSSYEQYF. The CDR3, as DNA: TGTGCCAGCAGCCGCCGGGACAGCTCCTACGAGCAGTACTTC.

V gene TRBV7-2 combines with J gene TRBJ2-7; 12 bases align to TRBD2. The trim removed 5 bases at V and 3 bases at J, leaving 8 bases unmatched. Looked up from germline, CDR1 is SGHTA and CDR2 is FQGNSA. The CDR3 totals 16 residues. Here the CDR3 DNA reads TGTGCCAGCAGCCATAGACTAGCGGGAGATCGCTACGAGCAGTACTTC. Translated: CASSHRLAGDRYEQYF.

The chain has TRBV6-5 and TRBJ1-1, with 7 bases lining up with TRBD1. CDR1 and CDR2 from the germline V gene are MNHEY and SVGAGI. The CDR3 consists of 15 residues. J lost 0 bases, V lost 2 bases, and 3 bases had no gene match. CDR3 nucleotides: TGTGCCAGCAGTTACCAGGGGGAATTGAACACTGAAGCTTTCTTT. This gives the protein CASSYQGELNTEAFF.

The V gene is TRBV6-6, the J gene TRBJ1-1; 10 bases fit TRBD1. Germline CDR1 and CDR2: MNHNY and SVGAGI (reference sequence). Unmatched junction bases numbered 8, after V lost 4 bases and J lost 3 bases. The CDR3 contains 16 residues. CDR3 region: CASSSPGTGEDTEAFF. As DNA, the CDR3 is TGTGCCAGCAGTTCCCCGGGGACAGGGGAGGACACTGAAGCTTTCTTT.